Listed here is a single T cell receptor (beta chain). Germline V CDR1 and CDR2: LNHNV, YYDKDF (reference sequence). Trimming at V came to 0 bases and at J to 2 bases, leaving 8 bases not matched to a gene. CDR3 length: 17 residues. Donors came from a validation cohort of 90 to 150 subjects, distinct from the first 666-subject cohort. This sample is drawn from a study of cytomegalovirus exposure and HLA in healthy donors. This table comes from immunoSEQ multiplex PCR, and its TCRdb copy is limited to in-frame clones, with some not included. The repertoire includes 100,000 or so clones, roughly 94% of them detected once, and 0.89% sits in the top ten.

The J gene is TRBJ2-3, the V gene TRBV15, with TRBD1 identical over 7 bases. Sequenced: PBMCs. The TCR originated in a woman aged 18 to 35 in good health and CMV-seronegative. The CDR3 bases are TGTGCCACCAGCAGAGATAGGGGGCCCCGCTCCACAGATACGCAGTATTTT. Protein sequence: CATSRDRGPRSTDTQYF.